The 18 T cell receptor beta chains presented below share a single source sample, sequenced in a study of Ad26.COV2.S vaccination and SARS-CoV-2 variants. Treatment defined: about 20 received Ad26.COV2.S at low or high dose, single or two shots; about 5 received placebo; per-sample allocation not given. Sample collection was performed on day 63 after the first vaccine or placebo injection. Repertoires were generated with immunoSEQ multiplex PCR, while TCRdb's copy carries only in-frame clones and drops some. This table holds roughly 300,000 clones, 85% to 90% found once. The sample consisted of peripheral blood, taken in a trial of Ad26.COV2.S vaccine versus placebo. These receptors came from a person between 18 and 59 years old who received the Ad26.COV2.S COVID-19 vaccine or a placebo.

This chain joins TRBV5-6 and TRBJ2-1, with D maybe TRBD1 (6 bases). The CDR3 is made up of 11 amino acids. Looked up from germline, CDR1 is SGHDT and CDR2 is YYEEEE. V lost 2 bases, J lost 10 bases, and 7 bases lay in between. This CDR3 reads CASSFRGEQFF. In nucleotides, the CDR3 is TGTGCCAGCAGCTTCAGGGGCGAGCAGTTCTTC.

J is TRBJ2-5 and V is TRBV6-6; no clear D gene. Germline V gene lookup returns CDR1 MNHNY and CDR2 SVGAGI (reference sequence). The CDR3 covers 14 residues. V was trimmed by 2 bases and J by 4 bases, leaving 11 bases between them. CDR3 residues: CASSYTTFLETQYF. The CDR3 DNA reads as TGTGCCAGCAGTTACACGACCTTTCTAGAGACCCAGTACTTC.

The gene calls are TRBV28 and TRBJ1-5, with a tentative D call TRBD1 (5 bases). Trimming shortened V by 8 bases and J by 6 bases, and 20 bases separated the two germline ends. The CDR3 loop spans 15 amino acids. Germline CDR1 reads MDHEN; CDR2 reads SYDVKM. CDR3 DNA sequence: TGTGCCAGCCGACTCACCACGGACAACGGTCAGCCCCAGCATTTT. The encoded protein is CASRLTTDNGQPQHF.

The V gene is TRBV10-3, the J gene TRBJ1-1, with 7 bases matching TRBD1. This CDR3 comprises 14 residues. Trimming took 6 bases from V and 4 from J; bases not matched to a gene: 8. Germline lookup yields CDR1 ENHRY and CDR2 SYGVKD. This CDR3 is CAIRSTGSSTEAFF. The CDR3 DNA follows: TGTGCCATCAGATCGACAGGGAGTTCCACTGAAGCTTTCTTT.

The CDR3 loop reads CASSQGVSNQPQHF. The CDR3, as DNA: TGTGCCAGCTCGCAGGGGGTTAGCAATCAGCCCCAGCATTTT. This chain links TRBV18 with TRBJ1-5, with 7 positions matching TRBD1. CDR1 is KGHSH, CDR2 LQKENI, per germline. V lost 6 bases, J lost 0 bases, and 2 bases stayed unmatched. This CDR3 comprises 14 residues.

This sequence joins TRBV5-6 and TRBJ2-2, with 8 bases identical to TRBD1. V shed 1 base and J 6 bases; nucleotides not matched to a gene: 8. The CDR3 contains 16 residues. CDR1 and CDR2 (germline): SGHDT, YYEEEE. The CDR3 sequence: CASSLNGQGKAGELFF. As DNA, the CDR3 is TGTGCCAGCAGCTTGAATGGACAGGGTAAAGCCGGGGAGCTGTTTTTT.

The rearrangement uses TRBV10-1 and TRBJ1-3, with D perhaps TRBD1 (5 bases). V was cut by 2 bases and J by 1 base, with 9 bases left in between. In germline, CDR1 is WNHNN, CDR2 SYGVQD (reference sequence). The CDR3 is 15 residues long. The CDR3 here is CASSETTDSGNTIYF. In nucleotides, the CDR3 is TGCGCCAGCAGTGAGACGACAGATTCTGGAAACACCATATATTTT.

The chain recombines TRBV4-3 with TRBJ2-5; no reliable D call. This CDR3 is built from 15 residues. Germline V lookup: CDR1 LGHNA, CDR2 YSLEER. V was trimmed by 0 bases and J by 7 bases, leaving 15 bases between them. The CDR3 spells CASSQDYAPSGTQYF. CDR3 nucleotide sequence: TGCGCCAGCAGCCAAGATTATGCCCCGTCGGGGACCCAGTACTTC.

CDR3 sequence reads: CASSPQGSTNEKLFF. As DNA, the CDR3 is TGTGCCAGCAGCCCGCAGGGTTCGACTAATGAAAAACTGTTTTTT. V is TRBV5-4 and J is TRBJ1-4, with a tentative D call TRBD1 (5 bases). From germline, CDR1 is SGHNT and CDR2 YYREEE (reference sequence). The CDR3 consists of 15 residues. The V end was cut by 4 bases, the J end by 2 bases, with 12 bases between. The complete variable domain, with remaining parts taken from reference TRBV5-4 and TRBJ1-4, reads ETGVTQSPTHLIKTRGQQVTLRCSSQSGHNTVSWYQQALGQGPQFIFQYYREEENGRGNFPPRFSGLQFPNYSSELNVNALELDDSALYLCASSPQGSTNEKLFFGSGTQLSVL.

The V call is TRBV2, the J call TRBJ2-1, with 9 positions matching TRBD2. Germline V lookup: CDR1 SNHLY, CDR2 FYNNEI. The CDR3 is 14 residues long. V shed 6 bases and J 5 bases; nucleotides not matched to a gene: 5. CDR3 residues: CASRWTSANNEQFF. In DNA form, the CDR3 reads TGTGCCAGCAGGTGGACTAGCGCCAACAATGAGCAGTTCTTC.

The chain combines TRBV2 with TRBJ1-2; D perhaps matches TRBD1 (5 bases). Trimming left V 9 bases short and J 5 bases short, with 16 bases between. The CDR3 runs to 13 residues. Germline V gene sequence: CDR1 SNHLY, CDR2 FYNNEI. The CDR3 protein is CARDADREYGYTF. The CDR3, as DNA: TGTGCCAGAGACGCCGACAGAGAGTATGGCTACACCTTC.

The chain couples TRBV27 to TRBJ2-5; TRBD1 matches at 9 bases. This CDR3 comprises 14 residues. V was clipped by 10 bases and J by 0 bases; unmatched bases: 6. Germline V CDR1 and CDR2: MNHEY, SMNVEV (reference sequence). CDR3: CATRRDRDQETQYF. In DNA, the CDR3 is TGTGCCACCCGAAGGGACAGGGACCAAGAGACCCAGTACTTC.

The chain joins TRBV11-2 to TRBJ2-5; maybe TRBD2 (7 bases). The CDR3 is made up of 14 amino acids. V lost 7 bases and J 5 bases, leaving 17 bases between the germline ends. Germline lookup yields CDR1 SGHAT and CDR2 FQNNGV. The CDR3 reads CASTVGGGRETQYF. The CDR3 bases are TGTGCCAGCACCGTTGGGGGGGGCCGGGAGACCCAGTACTTC.

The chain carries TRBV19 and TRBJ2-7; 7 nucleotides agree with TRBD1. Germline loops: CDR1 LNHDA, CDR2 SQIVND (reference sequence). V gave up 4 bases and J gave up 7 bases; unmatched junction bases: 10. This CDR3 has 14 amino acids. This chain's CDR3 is CASSKRQGTEEQYF. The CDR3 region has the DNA TGTGCCAGTAGTAAGCGACAGGGAACGGAAGAGCAGTACTTC. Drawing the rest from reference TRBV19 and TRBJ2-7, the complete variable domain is DGGITQSPKYLFRKEGQNVTLSCEQNLNHDAMYWYRQDPGQGLRLIYYSQIVNDFQKGDIAEGYSVSREKKESFPLTVTSAQKNPTAFYLCASSKRQGTEEQYFGPGTRLTVT.

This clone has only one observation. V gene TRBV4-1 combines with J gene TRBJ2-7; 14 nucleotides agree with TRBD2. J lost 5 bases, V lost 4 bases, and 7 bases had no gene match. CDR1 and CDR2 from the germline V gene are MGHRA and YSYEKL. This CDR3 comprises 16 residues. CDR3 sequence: CASSPRTSGRNHEQYF. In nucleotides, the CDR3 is TGCGCCAGCAGCCCTCGGACTAGCGGGAGGAACCACGAGCAGTACTTC.

The CDR3 coding sequence is TGTGCCAGCAGATGGGACACGAGCAATCAGCCCCAGCATTTT. Its translation is CASRWDTSNQPQHF. This rearrangement joins TRBV6-5 to TRBJ1-5; D is perhaps TRBD1 (6 bases). The germline V gene has CDR1 MNHEY and CDR2 SVGAGI. V gave up 6 bases and J gave up 1 base, with 10 bases separating them. The CDR3 is 14 residues long.

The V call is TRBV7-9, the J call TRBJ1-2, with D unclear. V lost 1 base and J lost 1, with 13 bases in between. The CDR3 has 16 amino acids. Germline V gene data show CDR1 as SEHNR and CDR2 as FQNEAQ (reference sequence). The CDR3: CASSLGSSGGNYGYTF. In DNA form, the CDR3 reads TGTGCCAGCAGCTTAGGTTCCTCGGGAGGTAACTATGGCTACACCTTC. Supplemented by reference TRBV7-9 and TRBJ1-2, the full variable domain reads DTGVSQNPRHKITKRGQNVTFRCDPISEHNRLYWYRQTLGQGPEFLTYFQNEAQLEKSRLLSDRFSAERPKGSFSTLEIQRTEQGDSAMYLCASSLGSSGGNYGYTFGSGTRLTVV.

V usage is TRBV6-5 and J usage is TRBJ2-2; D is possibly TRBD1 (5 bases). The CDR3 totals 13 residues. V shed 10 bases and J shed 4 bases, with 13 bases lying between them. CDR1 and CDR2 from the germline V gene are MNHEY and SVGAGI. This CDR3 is CATAGAITGELFF. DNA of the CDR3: TGTGCCACTGCTGGGGCGATCACCGGGGAGCTGTTTTTT.